The next 6 T cell receptor beta chains were all read from a single sample in a study of T cell changes during pregnancy in multiple sclerosis. The table came from immunoSEQ multiplex PCR; TCRdb's copy has only in-frame clones and leaves some out. The sample holds about 42,000 clones; around 92% are singletons and the top ten take just under 2%. Sequences were derived from CD4+ T cells from peripheral blood mononuclear cells, sampled after pregnancy. Receptor source: a female donor in good health, enrolled as a control in a pregnancy study.

The V call is TRBV6-1, the J call TRBJ1-1; D uncertain. The CDR3 length is 14 residues. V lost 5 bases and J 7 bases, leaving 17 bases between the germline ends. From germline, CDR1 is MNHNS and CDR2 SASEGT. The CDR3 loop reads CASSMGPLTYEAFF. In DNA, the CDR3 is TGTGCCAGCAGTATGGGCCCACTTACGTATGAAGCTTTCTTT.

V is TRBV5-8 and J is TRBJ1-2; 7 bases line up with TRBD1. The CDR3 contains 15 residues. After removal of 3 bases from V and 4 bases from J, the junction contained 9 bases not matched to a gene. Germline CDR1 SGHTS, CDR2 YDEGEE. For the CDR3, the DNA is TGTGCCAGCAGCTCGGGACAGCGTTCCAGCTATGGCTACACCTTC. Amino acids: CASSSGQRSSYGYTF.

The chain employs TRBV15 and TRBJ1-2; 7 nucleotides align to TRBD1. J lost 14 bases, V lost 1 base, and 7 bases had no gene match. Germline V gene sequence: CDR1 LNHNV, CDR2 YYDKDF (reference sequence). The CDR3 is made up of 12 amino acids. The CDR3, as DNA: TGTGCCACCAGCAGAGGGACAGGCGGGTGGACCTTC. This gives the protein CATSRGTGGWTF.

This rearrangement joins TRBV10-1 to TRBJ2-2, with D possibly being TRBD1 (7 bases). This CDR3 is built from 16 residues. V lost 1 base and J 6 bases, leaving 15 bases between the germline ends. Germline lookup yields CDR1 WNHNN and CDR2 SYGVQD (reference sequence). The CDR3 here is CASSEWRQGGSGELFF. The CDR3 region has the DNA TGCGCCAGCAGTGAGTGGAGACAGGGAGGTTCCGGGGAGCTGTTTTTT.

The CDR3, as DNA: TGCGCCAGCACGTCCGGATGGAGTTCACCCCTCCACTTT. This gives the protein CASTSGWSSPLHF. The gene calls are TRBV5-1 and TRBJ1-6, with D unresolved. Germline CDR1 and CDR2: SGHRS and YFSETQ. The CDR3 runs to 13 residues. V was shortened by 6 bases and J by 9 bases, with 13 bases between the two germline ends.

The V call is TRBV2, the J call TRBJ2-5; 13 nucleotides align to TRBD2. This CDR3 has 19 amino acids. V lost 3 bases, J lost 5 bases, and 15 bases stayed unmatched. The germline CDR1 and CDR2 sequences are SNHLY and FYNNEI. In DNA, the CDR3 is TGTGCCAGCAGTGACCCACTCCTACTAGCGGGAGGGTTCAAGGAGACCCAGTACTTC. Translation: CASSDPLLLAGGFKETQYF.